The 25 T cell receptor beta chains presented below share a single source sample, sequenced in a study of blood T cell repertoires in COVID-19. TCRdb's table, derived via immunoSEQ multiplex PCR, lists solely in-frame clones and lacks some. The repertoire holds 130,000 to 150,000 clones, with approximately 85% as singletons. The specimen sequenced was peripheral blood. The receptors were gathered from a woman aged 60-75 years with COVID-19, enrolled during active disease.

The V gene is TRBV19, the J gene TRBJ1-6; D not certain. V shed 4 bases and J shed 9 bases, with 19 bases lying between them. The CDR3 spans 16 residues. Germline lookup yields CDR1 LNHDA and CDR2 SQIVND (reference sequence). CDR3 nucleotides: TGTGCCAGTAGTAACCCCGGCTTGGGCCGAATTTCACCCCTCCACTTT. It codes for CASSNPGLGRISPLHF. The variable domain in full, completed from reference TRBV19 and TRBJ1-6, reads DGGITQSPKYLFRKEGQNVTLSCEQNLNHDAMYWYRQDPGQGLRLIYYSQIVNDFQKGDIAEGYSVSREKKESFPLTVTSAQKNPTAFYLCASSNPGLGRISPLHFGNGTRLTVT.

This clone occurred once. This chain links TRBV6-5 with TRBJ1-6; 7 bases line up with TRBD1. Germline V lookup: CDR1 MNHEY, CDR2 SVGAGI. There are 14 residues in the CDR3. V shed 7 bases and J 4 bases; nucleotides not matched to a gene: 4. DNA for the CDR3: TGTGCCAGCACCAACAGGGGATATAATTCACCCCTCCACTTT. Protein: CASTNRGYNSPLHF.

The rearrangement joins TRBV19 to TRBJ1-2, with TRBD1 matching 8 bases. The CDR3 has 15 amino acids. Germline V gene data show CDR1 as LNHDA and CDR2 as SQIVND (reference sequence). J gave up 2 bases and V 5 bases, and 7 bases lay outside the gene matches. CDR3 nucleotides: TGTGCCAGTAGTTCTCGGACAGGGTGGAACTATGGCTACACCTTC. Protein: CASSSRTGWNYGYTF.

The rearrangement links TRBV5-1 to TRBJ2-7; 9 bases match TRBD1. CDR1 SGHRS and CDR2 YFSETQ come from the germline V gene. With V trimmed by 2 bases and J by 5 bases, 14 bases remained unmatched. This CDR3 comprises 17 residues. Here the CDR3 reads CASSFGEGTGFGDEQYF. In DNA form, the CDR3 reads TGCGCCAGCAGCTTTGGTGAGGGGACAGGGTTTGGGGACGAGCAGTACTTC. Full variable domain (outside the CDR3, taken from reference TRBV5-1 and TRBJ2-7): KAGVTQTPRYLIKTRGQQVTLSCSPISGHRSVSWYQQTPGQGLQFLFEYFSETQRNKGNFPGRFSGRQFSNSRSEMNVSTLELGDSALYLCASSFGEGTGFGDEQYFGPGTRLTVT.

This sequence joins TRBV5-1 and TRBJ1-2; D gene unclear. CDR3 size: 14 residues. CDR1 and CDR2 (germline): SGHRS, YFSETQ. The V and J ends lost 4 bases and 2 bases respectively, with 12 bases between them. The CDR3 sequence: CASSPPSANYGYTF. In nucleotides, the CDR3 is TGCGCCAGCAGCCCGCCCAGCGCCAACTATGGCTACACCTTC.

This sequence joins TRBV18 and TRBJ1-2; D remains unclear. Germline V CDR1 and CDR2: KGHSH, LQKENI. CDR3 length equals 14 residues. V lost 3 bases and J 2 bases, leaving 10 bases between the germline ends. The DNA of the CDR3 is TGTGCCAGCTCACCGCTTACAGAAAACTATGGCTACACCTTC. This encodes CASSPLTENYGYTF.

The V call is TRBV7-8, the J call TRBJ1-2, with 8 bases fitting TRBD1. CDR3 length: 15 residues. Per germline, CDR1 SGHVS and CDR2 FQNEAQ. Trimming removed 1 base from V and 8 bases from J; junction bases left unmatched: 9. The CDR3 DNA reads as TGTGCCAGCAGCTTAGGGCAGGGGGCGTCAAGGGGCTACACCTTC. Residues: CASSLGQGASRGYTF.

This clone was seen a single time. This chain connects TRBV29-1 to TRBJ1-1, with D possibly being TRBD1 (6 bases). The length of the CDR3 is 13 residues. The V end lost 3 bases, the J end lost 0 bases, and 8 bases lay between the germline ends. Germline CDR1 is SQVTM and CDR2 is ANQGSEA. In DNA, the CDR3 is TGCAGCGTTGAGGACAGCTTGAACACTGAAGCTTTCTTT. It yields the protein CSVEDSLNTEAFF. The full variable domain, completed using reference TRBV29-1 and TRBJ1-1, is SAVISQKPSRDICQRGTSLTIQCQVDSQVTMMFWYRQQPGQSLTLIATANQGSEATYESGFVIDKFPISRPNLTFSTLTVSNMSPEDSSIYLCSVEDSLNTEAFFGQGTRLTVV.

The V gene is TRBV7-2, the J gene TRBJ2-3; 7 bases align to TRBD2. The CDR3 spans 15 residues. V trimming: 4 bases; J trimming: 2 bases; junction bases outside the gene matches: 6. Germline V CDR1 and CDR2: SGHTA, FQGNSA. The DNA for the CDR3 is TGTGCCAGCAGCTCAGACGGGGGGAACACAGATACGCAGTATTTT. It is translated as CASSSDGGNTDTQYF.

This clone was observed a single time. The V gene is TRBV6-1, the J gene TRBJ2-7, with a possible D match to TRBD1 (6 bases). There are 13 residues in the CDR3. Germline CDR1 reads MNHNS; CDR2 reads SASEGT. Trimming stripped 3 bases from V and 3 bases from J, with 9 bases between. The CDR3 sequence is CASSDRGIYEQYF. In DNA form, the CDR3 reads TGTGCCAGCAGTGATAGGGGGATCTACGAGCAGTACTTC.

The CDR3 reads CASSPGLALADTQYF. The CDR3 DNA sequence: TGTGCCAGCAGCCCGGGACTAGCTTTGGCAGATACGCAGTATTTT. This sequence joins TRBV7-6 and TRBJ2-3, with TRBD2 matching over 9 bases. This CDR3 is built from 15 residues. The V gene end was trimmed by 5 bases and the J gene end by 4 bases; junction bases not matched to a gene: 7. The germline CDR1 and CDR2 sequences are SGHVS and FNYEAQ.

The V and J genes are TRBV3-1 (or the pseudogene TRBV3-2) and TRBJ1-1, with D maybe TRBD1 (6 bases). The length of the CDR3 is 15 residues. Trimming shortened V by 7 bases and J by 1 base, and 16 bases separated the two germline ends. Germline CDR1 reads LGHDT; CDR2 reads YNNKEL (reference sequence). CDR3 loop: CASNPGTQRNTEAFF. Written as DNA, the CDR3 is TGTGCCAGCAACCCCGGGACACAAAGGAACACTGAAGCTTTCTTT.

The V and J genes are TRBV7-8 and TRBJ1-1; TRBD1 agrees at 7 bases. This CDR3 has 15 amino acids. V was clipped by 5 bases and J by 3 bases; unmatched bases: 9. In germline, CDR1 is SGHVS, CDR2 FQNEAQ. In nucleotides, the CDR3 is TGTGCCAGCAGCCCCAGACAGGGATTGGACACTGAAGCTTTCTTT. Its protein is CASSPRQGLDTEAFF.

This rearrangement joins TRBV7-8 to TRBJ2-7, with 9 bases identical to TRBD2. CDR1 and CDR2 from the germline V gene are SGHVS and FQNEAQ. The V and J ends lost 5 bases and 0 bases, in that order; junction bases with no gene match: 5. This CDR3 is 15 amino acids long. DNA of the CDR3: TGTGCCAGCAGCGGCATAGCGGGGGTCTCCTACGAGCAGTACTTC. Its protein product is CASSGIAGVSYEQYF.

This chain uses TRBV4-3 with TRBJ2-7; 7 positions match TRBD2. Germline V gene data show CDR1 as LGHNA and CDR2 as YSLEER. This CDR3 region has 14 residues. Trimming removed 1 base from V and 4 bases from J; junction bases left unmatched: 4. CDR3 in DNA: TGCGCCAGCAGCCAAGGTCGGCGGGGGTACGAGCAGTACTTC. This encodes CASSQGRRGYEQYF.

In this sample, this clone turned up a few times. The genes are TRBV7-9 and TRBJ1-5; no clear D gene. Per the germline V gene, CDR1 is SEHNR and CDR2 is FQNEAQ (reference sequence). The CDR3 runs to 12 residues. The V end lost 4 bases, the J end lost 6 bases, and 7 bases lay between the germline ends. CDR3: CASSSGGQPQHF. The CDR3 DNA reads as TGTGCCAGCAGCTCGGGAGGTCAGCCCCAGCATTTT.

The chain has TRBV4-3 and TRBJ1-2; D unclear. The germline V gene has CDR1 LGHNA and CDR2 YSLEER. CDR3 length: 15 amino acids. Trimming took 0 bases from V and 4 from J, leaving 12 bases between them. The CDR3 DNA reads TGCGCCAGCAGCCAAGATCGAGTACCCTCCTATGGCTACACCTTC. Its protein is CASSQDRVPSYGYTF.

The gene calls are TRBV11-3 and TRBJ2-1; perhaps TRBD1 as D (5 bases). In germline, CDR1 is SGHNT, CDR2 YENEEA. This CDR3 spans 15 amino acids. Between the trimmed V and J ends, which lost 5 bases and 0 bases, there was a span of 11 bases. CDR3 DNA sequence: TGTGCCAGCAGCGTACAGGCGAGCTCCTACAATGAGCAGTTCTTC. Amino acid sequence: CASSVQASSYNEQFF.

The genes are TRBV4-1 and TRBJ1-2; 11 bases line up with TRBD1. Germline CDR1 is MGHRA and CDR2 is YSYEKL. The trim removed 4 bases at V and 4 bases at J, leaving 14 bases unmatched. The CDR3 extends over 18 amino acids. CDR3 DNA sequence: TGCGCCAGCAGCCCAAGGACAGGGGGCCAGAGGCCAATCTATGGCTACACCTTC. This encodes CASSPRTGGQRPIYGYTF.

The chain uses TRBV4-2 and TRBJ1-4; tentative D call: TRBD1 (6 bases). Per germline, CDR1 LGHNA and CDR2 YNFKEQ. The CDR3 spans 15 residues. The germline V and J ends were trimmed by 3 bases and 4 bases, with 12 bases remaining between them. CDR3 nucleotides: TGTGCCAGCAGCCACGGGAACAGGGATAATGAAAAACTGTTTTTT. This translates into CASSHGNRDNEKLFF.

The rearrangement links TRBV10-2 to TRBJ1-2; 12 bases fit TRBD1. The CDR3 consists of 15 residues. Germline-derived CDR1 and CDR2 are WSHSY and SAAADI. The V and J ends lost 8 bases and 5 bases, in that order; junction bases with no gene match: 9. CDR3 DNA sequence: TGCGCCAGCTCCTCTCCGGGACAGGGGGCTTATGGCTACACCTTC. It is translated as CASSSPGQGAYGYTF.

The V and J genes are TRBV9 and TRBJ1-2; 9 bases align to TRBD1. This CDR3 comprises 12 residues. V lost 7 bases to trimming and J lost 13 bases; unmatched junction nucleotides: 11. Germline-derived CDR1 and CDR2 are SGDLS and YYNGEE. CDR3 bases: TGTGCCAGCTGCGGCGGGACAGGGAAGTTCACCTTC. It is translated as CASCGGTGKFTF.

This clone is a singleton in its sample. The V gene is TRBV5-1, the J gene TRBJ2-5; perhaps TRBD1 as D (5 bases). Trimming took off 0 bases at V and 4 bases at J, with 10 bases between the two ends. The CDR3 is 14 residues long. The germline V gene encodes CDR1 SGHRS and CDR2 YFSETQ. The CDR3 sequence is CASSLDGRAETQYF. The CDR3 DNA reads TGCGCCAGCAGCTTGGATGGCAGGGCAGAGACCCAGTACTTC.

The chain employs TRBV4-2 and TRBJ2-1, with 10 bases fitting TRBD2. The CDR3 is made up of 16 amino acids. Germline-derived CDR1 and CDR2 are LGHNA and YNFKEQ. J lost 9 bases, V lost 0 bases, and 8 bases had no gene match. CDR3 nucleotides: TGTGCCAGCAGCCAAGATTTTAGCGGGGGGATAAGTGAGCAGTTCTTC. As protein: CASSQDFSGGISEQFF.

V gene TRBV5-1 combines with J gene TRBJ2-1, with D perhaps matching TRBD2 (6 bases). The V end lost 2 bases, the J end lost 7 bases, and 16 bases lay between the germline ends. This CDR3 has 15 amino acids. Germline CDR1 SGHRS, CDR2 YFSETQ. Here the CDR3 DNA reads TGCGCCAGCAGCTTATTTAGCGGCGAACGGAATGAGCAGTTCTTC. Translation gives CASSLFSGERNEQFF.